These 2 T cell receptor beta chains came from one sample sequenced in a study of T cells in Graves' hyperthyroidism and ophthalmopathy. Amplified regions were TCR beta CDR3 sequences from RNA transcripts. During a first-round RT-PCR of the TCR CDR3, the HTBI primer set was used. Using its own MiXCR run on the multiplex PCR reads, TCRdb lists one record per CDR3 protein. The sample gives about 400,000 distinct CDR3 sequences, around a sixth of which show up once; approximately 8% is in the top ten. Sequencing was done on a sample of blood. These receptors were taken from a woman younger than 30 with Graves' hyperthyroidism.

This clonotype has more than one count but fewer than ten. The chain uses TRBV5-1 and TRBJ2-5, with a possible D match to TRBD1 (5 bases). The germline gives CDR1 SGHRS, CDR2 YFSETQ. The CDR3 contains 13 residues. Trimming pared 2 bases from V and 3 bases from J, leaving 8 bases between. The CDR3 bases are TGCGCCAGCAGCTTTAGACAGAAAGAGACCCAGTACTTC. It translates to CASSFRQKETQYF.

The chain has TRBV2 and TRBJ2-7, with TRBD2 identical over 11 bases. With V trimmed by 5 bases and J by 5 bases, 8 bases remained unmatched. The CDR3 has 15 amino acids. CDR1 SNHLY and CDR2 FYNNEI come from the germline V gene. CDR3 DNA sequence: TGTGCCAGCAGTTCGGTAGCGGGGGGGCTCGACGAGCAGTACTTC. The encoded protein is CASSSVAGGLDEQYF.